This TCR beta chain appears in the sequencing data of a study of blood T cell repertoires in COVID-19. Each participant's cohort was designated according to participant-reported clinical history. Donors of Cohort 3 who recovered were those that had two negative PCRs, clearance, or symptom resolution. The data were produced by immunoSEQ multiplex PCR, yet TCRdb's version contains in-frame clones alone and is incomplete. The repertoire holds about 180,000 clones, 88% seen once, with roughly 8.9% in the top ten. The TCR comes from a woman aged 18-29 years who had recovered from COVID-19. Sequenced: PBMCs or T cells enriched from blood (not recorded which).

In nucleotides, the CDR3 is TGTGCCAGCAGCTTAGATTTGCAGGGAGGATACGAGCAGTACTTC. Encoded protein: CASSLDLQGGYEQYF. The genes are TRBV11-2 and TRBJ2-7, with D possibly TRBD2 on 6 matching bases. The CDR3 runs 15 residues. CDR1 and CDR2 from the germline V gene are SGHAT and FQNNGV. The V and J ends lost 0 bases and 4 bases respectively, with 13 bases between them.